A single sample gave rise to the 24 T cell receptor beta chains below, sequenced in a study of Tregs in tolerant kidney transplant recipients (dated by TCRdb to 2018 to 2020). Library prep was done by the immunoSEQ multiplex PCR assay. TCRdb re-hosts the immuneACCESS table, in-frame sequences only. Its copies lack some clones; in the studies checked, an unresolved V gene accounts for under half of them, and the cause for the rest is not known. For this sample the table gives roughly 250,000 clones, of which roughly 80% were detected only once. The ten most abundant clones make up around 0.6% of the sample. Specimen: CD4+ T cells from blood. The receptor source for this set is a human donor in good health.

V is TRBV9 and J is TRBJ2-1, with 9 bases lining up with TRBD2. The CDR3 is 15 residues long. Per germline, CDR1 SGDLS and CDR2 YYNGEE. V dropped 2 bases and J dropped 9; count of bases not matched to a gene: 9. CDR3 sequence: CASSVFLGGRGEQFF. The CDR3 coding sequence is TGTGCCAGCAGCGTCTTCCTGGGCGGGAGGGGTGAGCAGTTCTTC.

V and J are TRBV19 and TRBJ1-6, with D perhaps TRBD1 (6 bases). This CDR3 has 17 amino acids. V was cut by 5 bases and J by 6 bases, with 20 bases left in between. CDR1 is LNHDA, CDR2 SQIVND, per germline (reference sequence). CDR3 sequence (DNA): TGTGCCAGTAGTGTGACAGGAGGCATGGGTTCTAATTCACCCCTCCACTTT. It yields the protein CASSVTGGMGSNSPLHF.

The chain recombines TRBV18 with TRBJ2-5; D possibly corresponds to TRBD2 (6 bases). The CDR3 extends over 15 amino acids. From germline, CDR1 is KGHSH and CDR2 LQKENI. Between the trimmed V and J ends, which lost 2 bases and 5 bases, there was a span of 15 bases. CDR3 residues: CASSPFKRVGETQYF. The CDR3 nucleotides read TGTGCCAGCTCACCATTCAAGCGGGTCGGGGAGACCCAGTACTTC.

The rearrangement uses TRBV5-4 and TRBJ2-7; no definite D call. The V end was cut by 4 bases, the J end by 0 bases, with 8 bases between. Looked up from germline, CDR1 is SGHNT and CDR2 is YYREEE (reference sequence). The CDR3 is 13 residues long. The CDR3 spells CASSVTDSYEQYF. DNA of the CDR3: TGTGCCAGCAGCGTGACGGACTCCTACGAGCAGTACTTC.

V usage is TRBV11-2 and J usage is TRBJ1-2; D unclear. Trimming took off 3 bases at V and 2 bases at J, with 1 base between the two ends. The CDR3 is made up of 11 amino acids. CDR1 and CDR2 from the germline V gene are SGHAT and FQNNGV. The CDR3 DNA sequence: TGTGCCAGCAGCTTCAACTATGGCTACACCTTC. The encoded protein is CASSFNYGYTF.

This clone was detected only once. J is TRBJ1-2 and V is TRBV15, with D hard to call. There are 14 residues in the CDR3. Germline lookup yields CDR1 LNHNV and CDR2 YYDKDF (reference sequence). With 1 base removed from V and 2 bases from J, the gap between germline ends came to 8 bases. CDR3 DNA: TGTGCCACCAGCAGAGGTGTGCACAACTATGGCTACACCTTC. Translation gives CATSRGVHNYGYTF. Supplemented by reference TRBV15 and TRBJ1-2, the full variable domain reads DAMVIQNPRYQVTQFGKPVTLSCSQTLNHNVMYWYQQKSSQAPKLLFHYYDKDFNNEADTPDNFQSRRPNTSFCFLDIRSPGLGDTAMYLCATSRGVHNYGYTFGSGTRLTVV.

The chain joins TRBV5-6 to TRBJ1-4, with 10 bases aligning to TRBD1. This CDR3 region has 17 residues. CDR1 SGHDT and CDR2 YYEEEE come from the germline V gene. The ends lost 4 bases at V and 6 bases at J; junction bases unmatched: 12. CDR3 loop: CASSLFRQGATDEKLFF. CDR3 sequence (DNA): TGTGCCAGCAGCCTATTCCGACAGGGGGCTACAGATGAAAAACTGTTTTTT.

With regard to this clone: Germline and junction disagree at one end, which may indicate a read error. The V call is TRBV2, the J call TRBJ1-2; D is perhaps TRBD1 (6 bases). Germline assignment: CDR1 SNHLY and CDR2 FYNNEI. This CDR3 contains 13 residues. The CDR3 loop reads CASRGVGAAAGAF. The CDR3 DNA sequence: TGTGCCAGCAGGGGCGTGGGGGCGGCCGCCGGGGCCTTC.

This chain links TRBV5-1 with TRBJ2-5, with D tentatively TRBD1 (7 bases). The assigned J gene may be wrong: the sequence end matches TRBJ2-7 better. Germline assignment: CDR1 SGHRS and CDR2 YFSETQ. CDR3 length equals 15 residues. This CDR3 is CASSLGQGGDYEQYF. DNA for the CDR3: TGCGCCAGCAGCTTGGGGCAGGGGGGCGACTACGAGCAGTACTTC.

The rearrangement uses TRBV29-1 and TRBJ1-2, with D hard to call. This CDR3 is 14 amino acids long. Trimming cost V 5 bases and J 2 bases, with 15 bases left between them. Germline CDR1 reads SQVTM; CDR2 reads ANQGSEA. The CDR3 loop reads CSVRPKGPNYGYTF. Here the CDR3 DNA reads TGCAGCGTTCGTCCGAAGGGCCCCAACTATGGCTACACCTTC.

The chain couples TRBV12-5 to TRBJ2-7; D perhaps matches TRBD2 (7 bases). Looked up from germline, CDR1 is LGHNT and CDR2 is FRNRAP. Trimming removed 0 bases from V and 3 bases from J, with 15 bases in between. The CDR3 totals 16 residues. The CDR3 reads CASGLVSGGPNYEQYF. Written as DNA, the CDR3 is TGTGCTAGTGGTTTGGTATCCGGGGGGCCCAACTACGAGCAGTACTTC.

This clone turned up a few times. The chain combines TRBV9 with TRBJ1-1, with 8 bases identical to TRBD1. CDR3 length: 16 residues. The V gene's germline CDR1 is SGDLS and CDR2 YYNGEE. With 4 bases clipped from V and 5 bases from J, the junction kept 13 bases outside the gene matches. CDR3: CASSPGGLTVWTEAFF. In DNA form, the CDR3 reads TGTGCCAGCAGCCCAGGGGGCCTGACGGTCTGGACTGAAGCTTTCTTT.

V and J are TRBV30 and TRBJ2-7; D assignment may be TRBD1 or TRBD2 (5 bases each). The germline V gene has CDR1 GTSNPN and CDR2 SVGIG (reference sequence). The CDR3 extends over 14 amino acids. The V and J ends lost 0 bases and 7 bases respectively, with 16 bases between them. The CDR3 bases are TGTGCCTGGAGTGTACTCCGGGGCCTAGGTGAGCAGTACTTC. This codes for CAWSVLRGLGEQYF.

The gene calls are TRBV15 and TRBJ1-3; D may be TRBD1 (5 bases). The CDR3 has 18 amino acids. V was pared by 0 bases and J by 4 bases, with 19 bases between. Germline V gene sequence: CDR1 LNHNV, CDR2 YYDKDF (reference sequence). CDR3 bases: TGTGCCACCAGCAGAGATCCCCCCTGGGGGACTTCGGGAAACACCATATATTTT. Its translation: CATSRDPPWGTSGNTIYF.

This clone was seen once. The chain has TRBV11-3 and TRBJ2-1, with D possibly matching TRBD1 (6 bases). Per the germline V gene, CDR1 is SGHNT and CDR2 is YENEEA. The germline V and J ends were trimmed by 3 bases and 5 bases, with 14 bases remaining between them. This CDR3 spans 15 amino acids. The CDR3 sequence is CASSFRAGDNNEQFF. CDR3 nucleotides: TGTGCCAGCAGCTTTAGGGCAGGGGACAACAATGAGCAGTTCTTC.

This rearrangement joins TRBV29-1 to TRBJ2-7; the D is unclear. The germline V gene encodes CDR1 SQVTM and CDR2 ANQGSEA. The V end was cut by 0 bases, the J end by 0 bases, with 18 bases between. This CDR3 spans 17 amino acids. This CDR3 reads CSVEERDKVTSSYEQYF. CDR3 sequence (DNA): TGCAGCGTTGAAGAGAGAGACAAAGTAACCAGCTCCTACGAGCAGTACTTC.

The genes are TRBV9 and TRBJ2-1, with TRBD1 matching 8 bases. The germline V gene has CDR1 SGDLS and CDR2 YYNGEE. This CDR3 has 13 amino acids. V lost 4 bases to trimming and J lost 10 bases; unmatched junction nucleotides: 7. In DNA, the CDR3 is TGTGCCAGCAGCAAGACAGGGGTTGGCGAGCAGTTCTTC. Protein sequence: CASSKTGVGEQFF.

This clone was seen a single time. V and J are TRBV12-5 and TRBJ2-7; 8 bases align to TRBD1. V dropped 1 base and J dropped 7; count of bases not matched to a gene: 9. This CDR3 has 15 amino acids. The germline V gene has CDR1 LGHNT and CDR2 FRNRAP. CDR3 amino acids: CASGLARDRLVEQYF. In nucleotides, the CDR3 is TGTGCTAGTGGTTTGGCTCGGGACAGGTTAGTGGAGCAGTACTTC.

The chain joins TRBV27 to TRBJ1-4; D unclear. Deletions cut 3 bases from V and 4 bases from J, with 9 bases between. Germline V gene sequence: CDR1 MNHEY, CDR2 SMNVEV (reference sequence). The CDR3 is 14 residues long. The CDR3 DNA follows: TGTGCCAGCAGTTTGGGCAGGAGTAATGAAAAACTGTTTTTT. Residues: CASSLGRSNEKLFF.

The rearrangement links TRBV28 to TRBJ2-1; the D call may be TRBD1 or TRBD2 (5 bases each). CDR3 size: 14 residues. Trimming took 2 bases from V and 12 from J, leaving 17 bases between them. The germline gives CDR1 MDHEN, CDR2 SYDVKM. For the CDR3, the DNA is TGTGCCAGCAGTTTACCCCGGGACCAAGCAAGGCAGTTCTTC. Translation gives CASSLPRDQARQFF.

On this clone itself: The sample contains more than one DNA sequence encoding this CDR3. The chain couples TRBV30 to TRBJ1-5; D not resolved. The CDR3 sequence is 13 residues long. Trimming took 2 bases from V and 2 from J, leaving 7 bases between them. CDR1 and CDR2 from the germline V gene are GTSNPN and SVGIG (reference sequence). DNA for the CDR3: TGTGCCTGGAGTAGTGGGGGCAATCAGCCCCAGCATTTT. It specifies CAWSSGGNQPQHF.

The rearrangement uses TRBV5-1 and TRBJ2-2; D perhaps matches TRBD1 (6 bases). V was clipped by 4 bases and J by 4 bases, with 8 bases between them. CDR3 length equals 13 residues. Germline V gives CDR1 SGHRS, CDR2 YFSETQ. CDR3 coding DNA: TGCGCCAGCAGCCCCAGGGGCACCGGGGAGCTGTTTTTT. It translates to CASSPRGTGELFF.

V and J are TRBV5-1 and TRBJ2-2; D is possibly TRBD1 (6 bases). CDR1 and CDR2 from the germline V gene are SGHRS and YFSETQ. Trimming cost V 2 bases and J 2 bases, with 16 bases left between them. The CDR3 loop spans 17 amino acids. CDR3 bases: TGCGCCAGCAGCTTACCGGACAGTCACGTTAACACCGGGGAGCTGTTTTTT. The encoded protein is CASSLPDSHVNTGELFF.

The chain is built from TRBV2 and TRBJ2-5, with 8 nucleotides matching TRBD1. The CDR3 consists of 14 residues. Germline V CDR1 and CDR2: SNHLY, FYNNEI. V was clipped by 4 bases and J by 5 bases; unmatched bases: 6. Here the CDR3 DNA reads TGTGCCAGCAGTGCAGGGGGCGCCGGGGAGACCCAGTACTTC. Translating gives CASSAGGAGETQYF.